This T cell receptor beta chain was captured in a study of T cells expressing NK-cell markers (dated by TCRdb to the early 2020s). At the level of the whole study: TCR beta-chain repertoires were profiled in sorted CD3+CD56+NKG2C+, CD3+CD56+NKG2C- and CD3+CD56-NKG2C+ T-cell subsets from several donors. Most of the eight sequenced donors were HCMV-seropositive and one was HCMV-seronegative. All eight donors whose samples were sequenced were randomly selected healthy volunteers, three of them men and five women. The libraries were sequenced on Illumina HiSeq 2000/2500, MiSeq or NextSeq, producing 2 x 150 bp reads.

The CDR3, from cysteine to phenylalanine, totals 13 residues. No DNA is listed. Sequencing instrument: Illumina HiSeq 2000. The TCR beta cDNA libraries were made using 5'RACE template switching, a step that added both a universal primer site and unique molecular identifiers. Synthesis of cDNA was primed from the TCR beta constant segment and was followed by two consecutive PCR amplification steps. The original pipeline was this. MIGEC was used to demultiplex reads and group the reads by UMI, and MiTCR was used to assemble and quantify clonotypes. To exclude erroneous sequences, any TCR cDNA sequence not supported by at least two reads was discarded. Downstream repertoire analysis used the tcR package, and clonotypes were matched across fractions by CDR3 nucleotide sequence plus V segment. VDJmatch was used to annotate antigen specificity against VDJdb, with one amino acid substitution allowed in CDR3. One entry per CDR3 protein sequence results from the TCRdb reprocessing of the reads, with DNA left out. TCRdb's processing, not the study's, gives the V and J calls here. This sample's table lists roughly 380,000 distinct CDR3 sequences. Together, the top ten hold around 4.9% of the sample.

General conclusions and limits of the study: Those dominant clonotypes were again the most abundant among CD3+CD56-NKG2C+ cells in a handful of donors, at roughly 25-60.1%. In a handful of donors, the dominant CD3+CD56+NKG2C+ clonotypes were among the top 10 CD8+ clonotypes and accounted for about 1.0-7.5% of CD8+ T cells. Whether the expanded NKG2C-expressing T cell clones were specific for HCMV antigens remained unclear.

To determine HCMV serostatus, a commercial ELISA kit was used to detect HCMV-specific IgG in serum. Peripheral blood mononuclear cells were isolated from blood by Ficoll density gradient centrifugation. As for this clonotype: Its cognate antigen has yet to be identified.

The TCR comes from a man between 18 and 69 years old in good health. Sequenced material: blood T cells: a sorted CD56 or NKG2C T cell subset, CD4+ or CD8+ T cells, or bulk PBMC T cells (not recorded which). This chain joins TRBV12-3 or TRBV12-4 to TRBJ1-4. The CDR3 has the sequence CASTAGPEEKLFF.